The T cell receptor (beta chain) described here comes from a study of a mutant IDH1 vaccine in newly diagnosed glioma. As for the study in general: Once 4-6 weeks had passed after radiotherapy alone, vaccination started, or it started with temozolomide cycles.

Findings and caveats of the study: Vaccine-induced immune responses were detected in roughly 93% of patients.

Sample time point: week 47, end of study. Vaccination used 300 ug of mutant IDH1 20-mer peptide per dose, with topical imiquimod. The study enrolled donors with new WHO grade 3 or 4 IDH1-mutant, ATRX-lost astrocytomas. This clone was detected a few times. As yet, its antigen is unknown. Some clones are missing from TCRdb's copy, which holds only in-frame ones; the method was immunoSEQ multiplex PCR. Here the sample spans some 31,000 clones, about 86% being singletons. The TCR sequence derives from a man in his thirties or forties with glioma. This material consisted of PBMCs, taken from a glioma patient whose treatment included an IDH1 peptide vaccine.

The CDR3 here is CASNPPPANTGELFF. The CDR3, as DNA: TGTGCCAGCAACCCTCCCCCAGCGAACACCGGGGAGCTGTTTTTT. The V call is TRBV2, the J call TRBJ2-2; D gene uncertain. V was trimmed by 7 bases and J by 0 bases, leaving 12 bases between them. The CDR3 is 15 residues long. CDR1 and CDR2 (germline): SNHLY, FYNNEI.